This T cell receptor (beta chain) was recovered during a study of CD4+ T cells in melanoma. The CDR3 sequence is 14 residues long. Per the germline V gene, CDR1 is SGHAT and CDR2 is FQNNGV. V was clipped by 4 bases and J by 4 bases; unmatched bases: 7. Remarks on this clone: Antigen: not known.

Findings of the study overall: A reported correlation linked neoantigen-specific CD4+ T cells to CD8+, macrophage and B cell function.

Libraries were prepared by immunoSEQ multiplex PCR; TCRdb keeps only in-frame clonotypes and omits some of them. The table has fewer than 150,000 clones, around nine tenths seen once. This rearrangement joins TRBV11-2 to TRBJ2-7; 7 positions agree with TRBD2. This TCR came from a human donor with melanoma. CDR3 sequence (DNA): TGTGCCAGCAGCTGGGGGGGGAGTAGGTACGAGCAGTACTTC. Protein product: CASSWGGSRYEQYF.